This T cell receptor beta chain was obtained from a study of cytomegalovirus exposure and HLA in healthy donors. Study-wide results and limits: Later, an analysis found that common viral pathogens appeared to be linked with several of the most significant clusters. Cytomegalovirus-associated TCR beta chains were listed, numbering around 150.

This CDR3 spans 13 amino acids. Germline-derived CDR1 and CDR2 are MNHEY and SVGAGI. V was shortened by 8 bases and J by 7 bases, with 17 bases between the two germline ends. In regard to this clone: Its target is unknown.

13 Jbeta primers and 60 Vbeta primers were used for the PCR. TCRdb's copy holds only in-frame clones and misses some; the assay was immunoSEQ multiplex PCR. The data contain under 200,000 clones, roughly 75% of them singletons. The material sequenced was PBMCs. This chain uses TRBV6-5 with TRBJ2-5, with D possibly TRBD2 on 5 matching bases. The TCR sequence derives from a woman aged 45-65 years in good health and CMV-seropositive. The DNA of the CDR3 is TGTGCCAGCCACATCCGGGGTAGTAGGACCCAGTACTTC. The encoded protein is CASHIRGSRTQYF.